This T cell receptor beta chain was recovered during a study of human T cells and chemical hapten exposure. A single record per CDR3 protein comes from TCRdb applying MiXCR to the RACE reads. The profile shows under 100,000 distinct CDR3 sequences, 8.5% of them singletons. The time point denotes: pre-sensitization, week 0. This sample's treatment: therapeutic diphenylcyclopropenone sensitization with weekly scalp DPC. The germline V gene encodes CDR1 LNHNV and CDR2 YYDKDF (reference sequence). The CDR3 is made up of 16 amino acids. V gave up 0 bases and J gave up 6 bases, with 18 bases separating them. This clonotype was seen only a few times.

This TCR was recovered from a middle-aged man with alopecia areata. Some clones in this sample may be carry-over from other donors' samples. The sequencing here drew on whole blood, taken in connection with sensitization to the hapten diphenylcyclopropenone (DPC). The V call is TRBV15, the J call TRBJ2-7, with D possibly TRBD2 on 6 matching bases. The DNA for the CDR3 is TGTGCCACCAGCAGAGAAGGTCGTGGAGGGATTGGCGAGCAGTACTTC. It encodes CATSREGRGGIGEQYF. Variable domain in full (rest from reference TRBV15 and TRBJ2-7): DAMVIQNPRYQVTQFGKPVTLSCSQTLNHNVMYWYQQKSSQAPKLLFHYYDKDFNNEADTPDNFQSRRPNTSFCFLDIRSPGLGDTAMYLCATSREGRGGIGEQYFGPGTRLTVT.